Listed here are 7 T cell receptor beta chains from one sample, sequenced in a study of OX40 agonist ivuxolimab in advanced cancers. Sequencing used immunoSEQ multiplex PCR; TCRdb keeps in-frame clones, though not all of them. The sample has more than 45,000 clones; 80% to 90% are singletons. The sequencing here drew on CD4+ or CD8+ T cells sorted from blood, taken in a trial of the OX40 agonist ivuxolimab. These receptors all stem from an adult with an advanced solid tumor such as melanoma, head and neck, liver or kidney cancer.

The chain couples TRBV9 to TRBJ2-1; 10 nucleotides line up with TRBD1. This CDR3 is built from 15 residues. With 0 bases clipped from V and 6 bases from J, the junction kept 3 bases outside the gene matches. Germline CDR1 SGDLS, CDR2 YYNGEE. The DNA for the CDR3 is TGTGCCAGCAGCGTAGGACAGGGGGCGCCCAATGAGCAGTTCTTC. It is translated as CASSVGQGAPNEQFF.

This clone was observed once. The chain has TRBV19 and TRBJ2-1, with 7 bases matching TRBD1. The CDR3 loop spans 14 amino acids. CDR1 and CDR2 from the germline V gene are LNHDA and SQIVND (reference sequence). The junction had 6 bases not matched to a gene; V was cut back by 4 bases and J by 6 bases. CDR3 DNA: TGTGCCAGTAGTAACAGGGGCCACCCCAATGAGCAGTTCTTC. Translating it yields CASSNRGHPNEQFF.

The chain uses TRBV27 and TRBJ2-4; TRBD1 matches at 7 bases. There are 16 residues in the CDR3. Trimming cost V 6 bases and J 0 bases; bases outside gene matches: 8. Germline-derived CDR1 and CDR2 are MNHEY and SMNVEV (reference sequence). The CDR3 sequence: CASRQGTDLAKNIQYF. For the CDR3, the DNA is TGTGCCAGCAGGCAGGGGACAGACCTAGCCAAAAACATTCAGTACTTC.

This chain connects TRBV10-3 to TRBJ2-5; 8 positions agree with TRBD2. The V segment lost 10 bases and the J segment 5 bases; nucleotides outside the gene matches: 15. This CDR3 is built from 15 residues. Germline V gives CDR1 ENHRY, CDR2 SYGVKD. CDR3: CATLAEPTLSETQYF. The CDR3 DNA is TGTGCCACACTAGCGGAGCCTACCCTTTCGGAGACCCAGTACTTC.

The J gene is TRBJ2-7, the V gene TRBV21-1; the table calls TRBD2, which could not be checked here. TRBV21-1 is a documented pseudogene. This CDR3 has 13 amino acids. CDR3 in amino acids: CASSKTPGCEQYV. CDR3 DNA sequence: TGTGCCAGCAGCAAAACCCCCGGGTGCGAGCAGTACGTC.

The rearrangement joins TRBV29-1 to TRBJ1-1; a weak D match, TRBD1 (6 bases). The CDR3 is made up of 11 amino acids. The ends were cut back, 8 bases at V and 8 bases at J, with 15 bases in the middle. Germline V CDR1 and CDR2: SQVTM, ANQGSEA. The CDR3 DNA is TGCAGCACCGGGGAGGGGGACGAAGCTTTCTTT. Translation gives CSTGEGDEAFF.

V gene TRBV21-1 combines with J gene TRBJ1-1. TRBV21-1 is designated a pseudogene. This CDR3 has 17 residues. The CDR3 DNA reads TGTGCCAGCAGCAAGGGGGTTAAGAGCCAAATGAACACTGAAGCTTTCTTT. This codes for CASSKGVKSQMNTEAFF.